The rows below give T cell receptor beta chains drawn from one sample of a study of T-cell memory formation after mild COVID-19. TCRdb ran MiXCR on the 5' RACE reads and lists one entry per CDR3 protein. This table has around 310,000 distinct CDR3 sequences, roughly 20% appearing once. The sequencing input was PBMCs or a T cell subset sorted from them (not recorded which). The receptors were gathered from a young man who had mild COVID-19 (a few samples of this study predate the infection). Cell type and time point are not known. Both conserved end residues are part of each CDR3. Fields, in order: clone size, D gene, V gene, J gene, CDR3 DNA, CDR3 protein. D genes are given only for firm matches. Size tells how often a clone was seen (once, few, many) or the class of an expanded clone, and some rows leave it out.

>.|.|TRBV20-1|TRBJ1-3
TGCAGTGCTAGAGGGACCTCCGGGGGAGGAAACACCATATATTTT
CSARGTSGGGNTIYF
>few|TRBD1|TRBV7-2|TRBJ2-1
TGTGCCAGCAGCCCGCGGACAGGGCTGAATGAGCAGTTCTTC
CASSPRTGLNEQFF
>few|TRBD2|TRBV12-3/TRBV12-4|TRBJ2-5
TGTGCCAGCAGCTCTCTAGCGGGGGGCCGGGAGACCCAGTACTTC
CASSSLAGGRETQYF
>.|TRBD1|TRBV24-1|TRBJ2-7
TGTGCCACCAGTGCGGGACAGGGCTACGAGCAGTACTTC
CATSAGQGYEQYF
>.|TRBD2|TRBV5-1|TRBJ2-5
TGCGCCAGCAGCTTGGGACTAGCGGTGGAGACCCAGTACTTC
CASSLGLAVETQYF
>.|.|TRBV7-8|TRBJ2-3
TGTGCCAGCAGCGTCTCAGGGGCAGATACGCAGTATTTT
CASSVSGADTQYF
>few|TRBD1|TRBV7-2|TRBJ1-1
TGTGCCAGCAGCTTAGGACAGGGAATGAACACTGAAGCTTTCTTT
CASSLGQGMNTEAFF
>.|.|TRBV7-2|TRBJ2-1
TGTGCCAGCAGCTCAGGGCGAAGCAGGGATGAGCAGTTCTTC
CASSSGRSRDEQFF
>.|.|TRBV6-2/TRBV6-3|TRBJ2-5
TGTGCCAGCAGTTACTCGTGGAGCCGCCAAGAGACCCAGTACTTC
CASSYSWSRQETQYF
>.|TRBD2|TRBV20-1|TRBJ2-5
TGCAGTGCTCCGAAAGCGGGGGCCCAACAAGAGACCCAGTACTTC
CSAPKAGAQQETQYF
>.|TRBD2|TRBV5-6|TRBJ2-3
TGTGCCAGCAGCTTGGGTAGCGGGGGATATACGCAGTATTTT
CASSLGSGGYTQYF